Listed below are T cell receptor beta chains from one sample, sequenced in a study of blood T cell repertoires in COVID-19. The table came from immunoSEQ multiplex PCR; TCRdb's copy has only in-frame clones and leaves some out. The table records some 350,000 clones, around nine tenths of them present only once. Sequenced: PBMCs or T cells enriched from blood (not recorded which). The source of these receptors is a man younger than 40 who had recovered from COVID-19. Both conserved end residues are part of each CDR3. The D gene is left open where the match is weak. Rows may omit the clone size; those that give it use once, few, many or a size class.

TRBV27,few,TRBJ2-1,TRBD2,TGTGCCAGCAGTACGGGGGGGCCTAATGAGCAGTTCTTC,CASSTGGPNEQFF
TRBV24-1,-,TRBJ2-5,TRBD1,TGTGCCACCAGTGACCCGAGGGGACAGGGTAGGGGAGAGACCCAGTACTTC,CATSDPRGQGRGETQYF
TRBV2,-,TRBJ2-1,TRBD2,TGTGCCAGCAGCCTAGCGGGCGAGCAGTTCTTC,CASSLAGEQFF
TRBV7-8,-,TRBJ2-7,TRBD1,TGTGCCAGCAGCTTAGCTCCCTCGGGACAGGGGATCGACGAGCAGTACTTC,CASSLAPSGQGIDEQYF
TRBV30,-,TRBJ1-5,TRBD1,TGTGCCTGCCAAGTACCGGGACAGGGGATCGATCAGCCCCAGCATTTT,CACQVPGQGIDQPQHF
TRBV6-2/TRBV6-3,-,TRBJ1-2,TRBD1,TGTGCCAGCAGTTATGGACAGGGGGCGAGCTACACCTTC,CASSYGQGASYTF
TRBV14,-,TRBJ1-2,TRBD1,TGTGCCAGCAGCCAAGAAAGGCCTTTGTGGGACAGGGGTTATCCTAACTATGGCTACACCTTC,CASSQERPLWDRGYPNYGYTF
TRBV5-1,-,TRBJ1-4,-,TGCGCCAGCGGCTATCTGGGGGGTACGGAACTGTTTTTT,CASGYLGGTELFF
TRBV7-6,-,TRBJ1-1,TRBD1,TGTGCCAGCAGCTCGACAGGGGGCTCGAACACTGAAGCTTTCTTT,CASSSTGGSNTEAFF
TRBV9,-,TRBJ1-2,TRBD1,TGTGCCAGCAGCGGGCCCTCAGGGACAGGCTTCTATGGCTACACCTTC,CASSGPSGTGFYGYTF
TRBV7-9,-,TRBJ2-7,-,TGTGCCAGCAGCTTGTTTTCAGGGTCACAGTACGAGCAGTACTTC,CASSLFSGSQYEQYF
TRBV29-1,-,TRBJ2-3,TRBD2,TGCACCCCCGGACTAGCGGGGGGGGATACGCAGTATTTT,CTPGLAGGDTQYF
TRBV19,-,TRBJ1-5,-,TGTGCCAGTAGTATAGTCGCAGGGTCATGGGGAAACAATCAGCCCCAGCATTTT,CASSIVAGSWGNNQPQHF
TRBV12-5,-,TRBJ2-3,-,TGTGCTAGTGGTTTGGTACGAACAGGTCGGACCACCCTCCCAGATACGCAGTATTTT,CASGLVRTGRTTLPDTQYF
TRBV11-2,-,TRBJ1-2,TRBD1,TGTGCCAGCAGCTTAGGATCCGGGACAGGGGCTTTTTATGGCTACACCTTC,CASSLGSGTGAFYGYTF
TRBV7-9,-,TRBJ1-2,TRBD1,TGTGCCAGCAGCGCCGAAGACAGGGGAAACTATGGCTACACCTTC,CASSAEDRGNYGYTF
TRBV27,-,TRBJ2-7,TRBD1,TGTGCCAGCAGTTGGGACAGCTCCTACGAGCAGTACTTC,CASSWDSSYEQYF
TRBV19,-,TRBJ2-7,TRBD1,TGTGCCAGTAGTGTGGGACAGGGTAGCTCCTACGAGCAGTACTTC,CASSVGQGSSYEQYF
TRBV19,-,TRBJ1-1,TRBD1,TGTGCCAGTAGTATGAACAGGGGGAACACTGAAGCTTTCTTT,CASSMNRGNTEAFF
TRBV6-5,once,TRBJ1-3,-,TGTGCCAGCAGGACAAAAAACACCATATATTTT,CASRTKNTIYF
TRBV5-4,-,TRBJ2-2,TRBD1,TGTGCCAGCAGCTTACGGACAGGAGTAACCGGGGAGCTGTTTTTT,CASSLRTGVTGELFF
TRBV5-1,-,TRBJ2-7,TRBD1,TGCGCCAGCAGCAAGTCCCCCGGGACAGGGATGAACGAGCAGTACTTC,CASSKSPGTGMNEQYF
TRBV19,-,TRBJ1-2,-,TGTGCCAGTAGTATTAGCCTCGGGGCAGGGGCCAACTATGGCTACACCTTC,CASSISLGAGANYGYTF
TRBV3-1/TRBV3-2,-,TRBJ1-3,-,TGTGCCAGCAGCCAAGATTATGGGAGCTCTGGAAACACCATATATTTT,CASSQDYGSSGNTIYF
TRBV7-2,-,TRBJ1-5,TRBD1,TGTGCCAGCAGCTTTGGACAGGGGTATCAGCCCCAGCATTTT,CASSFGQGYQPQHF
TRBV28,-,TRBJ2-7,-,TGTGCCAGCAGTTTTGTGGGGGCAGGCTACGAGCAGTACTTC,CASSFVGAGYEQYF
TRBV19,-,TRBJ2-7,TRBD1,TGTGCCAGTAGTATAAATCCGGGACAGGCCTACGAGCAGTACTTC,CASSINPGQAYEQYF
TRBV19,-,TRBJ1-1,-,TGTGCCAGTAAGGGGTGGGTGGATGGAAGGTCAAACGGTGAAGCTTTCTTT,CASKGWVDGRSNGEAFF
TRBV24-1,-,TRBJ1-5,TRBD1,TGTGCCACCAGTGACCGGACAGGGCCCAATCAGCCCCAGCATTTT,CATSDRTGPNQPQHF
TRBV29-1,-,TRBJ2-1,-,TGCAGCGTTGAAGGTGGAGCAGCCACCTACAATGAGCAGTTCTTC,CSVEGGAATYNEQFF
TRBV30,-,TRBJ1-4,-,TGTGCCTGGAGTGGTCAAGGGGTAGGAGCTAATGAAAAACTGTTTTTT,CAWSGQGVGANEKLFF
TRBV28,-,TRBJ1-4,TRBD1,TGTGCCAGCAGTTCTCCGGGACAGGGGGCAGGAAAACTGTTTTTT,CASSSPGQGAGKLFF
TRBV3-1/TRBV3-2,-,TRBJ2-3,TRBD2,TGTGCCAGCAGCCAAGATCTGACTAGCGCAGATACGCAGTATTTT,CASSQDLTSADTQYF
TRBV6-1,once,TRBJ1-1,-,TGTGCCAGCAGTGAAACAGGCGGGGGGACTGAAGCTTTCTTT,CASSETGGGTEAFF
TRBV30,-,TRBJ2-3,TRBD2,TGTGCCTGGAGTGGGGGTAGCGGGAGCACAGATACGCAGTATTTT,CAWSGGSGSTDTQYF
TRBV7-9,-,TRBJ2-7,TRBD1,TGTGCCAGCAGCTTAGGTGACAGGGTAGGATACGAGCAGTACTTC,CASSLGDRVGYEQYF
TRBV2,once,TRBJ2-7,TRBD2,TGTGCCAGCAGTTATGCGGGGGGGAAGGCCTACGAGCAGTACTTC,CASSYAGGKAYEQYF
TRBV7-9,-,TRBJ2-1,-,TGTGCCAGCAGCGCTACTAGTTTTCGAAATGAGCAGTTCTTC,CASSATSFRNEQFF
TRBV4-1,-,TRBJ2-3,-,TGCGCCAGCAGCCAAGATGGGAGCGGAAAGGGCACAGATACGCAGTATTTT,CASSQDGSGKGTDTQYF
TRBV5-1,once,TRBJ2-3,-,TGCGCCAGCAGCTTGGCCGGGGATTGGACAGATACGCAGTATTTT,CASSLAGDWTDTQYF
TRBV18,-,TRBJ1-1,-,TGTGCCAGCTCACCACAGGAGGACACTGAAGCTTTCTTT,CASSPQEDTEAFF
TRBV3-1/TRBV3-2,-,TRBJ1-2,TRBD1,TGTGCCAGCAGCGCACAGGGGGAGGGTGACTATGGCTACACCTTC,CASSAQGEGDYGYTF
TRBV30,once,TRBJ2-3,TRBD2,TGTGCCTGGAGTGCAACAGGGGGATCCCGGCTAGCGGGGGGTTTGCGACTAGATACGCAGTATTTT,CAWSATGGSRLAGGLRLDTQYF
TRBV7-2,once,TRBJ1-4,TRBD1,TGTGCCAGCAGCTTACTACAGGGGGCAGGTGAAAAACTGTTTTTT,CASSLLQGAGEKLFF
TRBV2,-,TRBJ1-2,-,TGTGCCAGCAGTGCAGGGAAGGATAACTATGGCTACACCTTC,CASSAGKDNYGYTF
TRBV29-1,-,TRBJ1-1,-,TGCAGCGTCCCCCAGGGTAATGAAGCTTTCTTT,CSVPQGNEAFF
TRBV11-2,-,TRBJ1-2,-,TGTGCCAGCAGCTCCGTTAACTATGGCTACACCTTC,CASSSVNYGYTF
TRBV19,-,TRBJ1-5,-,TGTGCCAGTAGTATAGATAGAACAGGGTTCTTCGTTCAGCCCCAGCATTTT,CASSIDRTGFFVQPQHF
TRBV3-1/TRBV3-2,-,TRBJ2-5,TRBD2,TGTGCCAGCAGCCCCGGGAGGGGGGACCAAGAGACCCAGTACTTC,CASSPGRGDQETQYF
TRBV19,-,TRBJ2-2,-,TGTGCCAGTAGTATTAGAAGGGGACAGAACACCGGGGAGCTGTTTTTT,CASSIRRGQNTGELFF
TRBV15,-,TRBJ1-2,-,TGTGCCACCAGCAGAGATCGGATTCCTAGCTATGGCTACACCTTC,CATSRDRIPSYGYTF
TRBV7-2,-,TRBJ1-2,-,TGTGCCAGCAGCTTAGCTGGGGGCGCCGGCTACACCTTC,CASSLAGGAGYTF
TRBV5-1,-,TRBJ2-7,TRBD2,TGCGCCAGCAGCTTCGCTAGCGGGTCCTACGAGCAGTACTTC,CASSFASGSYEQYF
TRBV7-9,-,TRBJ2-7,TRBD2,TGTGCCAGCAGCTTAGCGGGACTACACTACGAGCAGTACTTC,CASSLAGLHYEQYF
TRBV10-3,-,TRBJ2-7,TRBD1,TGTGCCACCGACAGGGGCGATAGCTCCTACGAGCAGTACTTC,CATDRGDSSYEQYF
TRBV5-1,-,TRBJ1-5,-,TGCGCCAGCAGCTTGAAACACAAATCGCAACATCAGCCCCAGCATTTT,CASSLKHKSQHQPQHF
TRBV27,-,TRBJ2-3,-,TGTGCCAGCAGTTTAGTATCGCGGAGACCTAGCACAGATACGCAGTATTTT,CASSLVSRRPSTDTQYF